This TCR beta chain derives from a study of T cell responses to AZD1222 COVID-19 vaccine listed by TCRdb under 2021. With regard to the full study: A total of just over 230 trial participants underwent TCR sequencing, of whom 207 had received two doses of AZD1222 and roughly 26 had received two doses of the MenACWY control vaccine. Trial participants were enrolled into age subgroups of 18-55, 56-69 and 70-plus years, which contained around 150, 28 and 57 TCR-sequenced participants, respectively.

Trimming takes 1 base off V and 2 bases off J; junction bases not matched to a gene: 3. The germline V gene encodes CDR1 LGHNA and CDR2 YNFKEQ. The CDR3 spans 18 residues, from the cysteine through the phenylalanine. Of the read, only the CDR3 DNA is kept; its 54 bases are in frame from base 1. The paper as a whole reports these results and caveats: Because no samples from the day 14 peak response were available, repertoires could be characterized only after the peak T cell response. Conclusions about previously exposed vaccinees are limited because only five to seven AZD1222 recipients were SARS-CoV-2 seropositive at baseline. Reportedly, close to half of the unique spike-specific TCRs recognized epitopes lying outside the regions that are mutated in the B.1.351 and B.1.1.7 variants. Most participants were white British and females outnumbered males, and the authors suggested that clonal diversity may have been underestimated. In the small 56-69-year group, the increase in depth fell short of significance, most likely because of low power. After two AZD1222 doses, spike-specific TCR breadth and depth were significantly higher than at day 0 and than in MenACWY recipients. Vaccine-associated CD4 TCRs spanned the whole spike protein, with dominant responses in regions 160-218 and 743-854.

About this clone itself: Its specific antigen is unknown. No much larger clonotype is one base removed from it; base qualities were not supplied.

The CDR3 regions of human TCRbeta chains were analyzed by immunosequencing. In the paper's pipeline: Repertoire TCRs were matched against a reference library of SARS-CoV-2-specific TCRs generated with the MIRA antigen-specificity platform. Breadth meant the fraction of unique TCRs that were SARS-CoV-2-associated, whereas depth meant the fraction of total T cells that were SARS-CoV-2-associated. Each spike-specific TCR was assigned to its reactive spike region and to a CD4 or CD8 class using the MIRA data. Log10-transformed breadth and depth values were compared by one-way ANOVA with Sidak's multiple comparisons tests. Entries here come from immuneACCESS through TCRdb and include only in-frame sequences with V and J called. Some clones fail to appear in such tables; in the studies checked, an unresolved V gene covers under half of the shortfall, and the cause of the remainder is unknown. The V and J calls and clone size were taken over from that table, and D and trimming were inferred from the DNA. Recorded for this sample are 17,000 or so clones; roughly 86% of them occurred a single time. The ten largest make up roughly 9.4% of the sample.

The time point label corresponds to: about 28 days (+/-7) after the second vaccine dose. AZD1222 recipients given second doses at about 4 weeks or at about 12 weeks were pooled, since spike-specific TCR depth and breadth were not found to differ between the two schedules. Samples from vaccinated people were obtained from the UK trials COV001 and COV002, which included a single-blind randomized controlled phase 2/3 trial of AZD1222 (ChAdOx1 nCoV-19) in healthy adults. For TCRbeta chain sequencing, PBMC samples were collected from trial participants at day 0 and at day 28 after the second dose. This sequence uses TRBV4-2 and TRBJ2-6; 12 central bases correspond to TRBD2. The clonotype originates from an adult who received the AZD1222 COVID-19 vaccine. Sequencing was performed on peripheral blood, taken 28 days after the second AZD1222 dose. The CDR3 reads CASSQGASGGAGANVLTF. The bases are TGTGCCAGCAGCCAAGGTGCTAGCGGGGGGGCTGGGGCCAACGTCCTGACTTTC.